This entry features one T cell receptor (beta chain) sequence. The antigen this receptor binds is unknown. Base qualities are not provided; no much larger clone lies one nucleotide away. The CDR3 runs 14 residues from the cysteine to the phenylalanine. Solely the CDR3 DNA is kept, with 42 bases framed from the first base. Cut back by 5 bases and 4 bases, the V and J ends lie 12 bases apart. Taken from the germline V gene, the CDR1 and CDR2 loops are SGHAT and FQNNGV. This entry belongs to a study of control samples from healthy donors and cancer patients (dated by TCRdb to about 2020). Receptor libraries were prepared by the immunoSEQ multiplex PCR assay. The table was pulled from immuneACCESS by TCRdb, which kept in-frame rearrangements only. Such tables lose some clones; where checked, under half of the loss comes from unresolved V genes, and the rest has no known cause. Present in this sample are about 160,000 clones, over 95% of which were seen just once. The top ten clones comprise over 1% of the sample.

This clonotype originated in a woman in her 30s in good health. The sequenced sample was blood. This chain is built from TRBV11-2 and TRBJ2-1; the D gene is perhaps TRBD1, on 5 matching bases. The DNA sequence is TGTGCCAGCAGCAAGGGGTGGAGTTACAATGAGCAGTTCTTC. Its translation is CASSKGWSYNEQFF.